This T cell receptor beta chain emerged from a study of CD8+ T cells in alopecia areata. About the research overall: Severity scores in treated patients reflected the percentage of scalp affected. The study's findings and limits: Tofacitinib significantly brought down scalp clonality and expanded CD8+ clones among top 100.

The germline V gene encodes CDR1 SEHNR and CDR2 FQNEAQ (reference sequence). Trimming left V 5 bases short and J 4 bases short, with 9 bases between. CDR3 length: 13 amino acids. As to this clone: Its antigen is currently unknown.

Following extraction, RNA underwent reverse transcription to cDNA, which served as the sequencing template. Sequencing used immunoSEQ multiplex PCR; TCRdb keeps in-frame clones, though not all of them. Of some 99,000 clones in the sample, roughly three fifths are singletons; the top ten hold around a sixth. Specified treatment: oral pan-JAK inhibitor, 5-10 mg twice daily. The chain is built from TRBV7-9 and TRBJ1-5; D is unresolved. The TCR was taken from a human donor with alopecia areata. Material: CD8+ T cells sorted from blood, obtained at week 4, from a patient treated with tofacitinib. In DNA, the CDR3 is TGTGCCAGCAGCCCACTCAGTAATCAGCCCCAGCATTTT. It translates to CASSPLSNQPQHF.